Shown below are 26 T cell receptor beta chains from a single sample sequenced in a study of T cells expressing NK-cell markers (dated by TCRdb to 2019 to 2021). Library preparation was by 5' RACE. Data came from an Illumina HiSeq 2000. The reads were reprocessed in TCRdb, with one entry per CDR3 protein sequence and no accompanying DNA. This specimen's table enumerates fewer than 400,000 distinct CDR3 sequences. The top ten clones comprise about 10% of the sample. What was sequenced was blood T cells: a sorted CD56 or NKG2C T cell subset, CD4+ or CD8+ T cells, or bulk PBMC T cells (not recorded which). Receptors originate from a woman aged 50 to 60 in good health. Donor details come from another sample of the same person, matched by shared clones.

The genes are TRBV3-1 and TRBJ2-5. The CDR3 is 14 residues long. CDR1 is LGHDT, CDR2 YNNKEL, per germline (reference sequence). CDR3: CASSQEKHKETQYF.

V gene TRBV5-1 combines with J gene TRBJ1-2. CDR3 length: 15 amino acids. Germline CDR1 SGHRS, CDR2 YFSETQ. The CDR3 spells CASRSQGAWGDGYTF.

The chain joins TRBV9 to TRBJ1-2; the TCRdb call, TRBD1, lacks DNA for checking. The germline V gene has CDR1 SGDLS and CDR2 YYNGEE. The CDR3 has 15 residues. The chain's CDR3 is CASSVVTDRRYGYTF.

CDR3 protein: CASSPGRGYNEQFF. V usage is TRBV7-8 and J usage is TRBJ2-1; TCRdb's D call, TRBD2, is unchecked because there is no DNA. The germline V gene has CDR1 SGHVS and CDR2 FQNEAQ. The CDR3 contains 14 residues.

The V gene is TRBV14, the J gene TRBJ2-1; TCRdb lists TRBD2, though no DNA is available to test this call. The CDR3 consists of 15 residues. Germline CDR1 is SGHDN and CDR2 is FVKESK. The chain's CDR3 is CASRLAGTPYNEQFF.

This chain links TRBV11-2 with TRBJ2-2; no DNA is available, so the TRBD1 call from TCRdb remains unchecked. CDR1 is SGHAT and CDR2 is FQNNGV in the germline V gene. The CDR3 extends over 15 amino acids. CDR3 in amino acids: CASSSRQGLTGELFF.

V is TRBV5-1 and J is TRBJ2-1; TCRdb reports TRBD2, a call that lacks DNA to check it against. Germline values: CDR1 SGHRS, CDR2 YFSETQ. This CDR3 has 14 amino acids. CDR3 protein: CASSLGLAGRNLFF.

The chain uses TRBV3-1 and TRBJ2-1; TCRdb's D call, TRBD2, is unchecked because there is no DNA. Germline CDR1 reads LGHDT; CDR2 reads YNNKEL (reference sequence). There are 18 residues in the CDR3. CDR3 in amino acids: CASSQVLAGDYRNNEQFF.

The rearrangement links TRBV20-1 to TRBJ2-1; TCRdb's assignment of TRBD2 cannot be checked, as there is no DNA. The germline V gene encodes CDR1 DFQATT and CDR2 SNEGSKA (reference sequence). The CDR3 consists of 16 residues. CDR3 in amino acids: CSAHGLAGDSYNEQFF.

The CDR3 spells CATLLQTQGIDEQFF. This sequence joins TRBV27 and TRBJ2-1; the D call from TCRdb, TRBD1, cannot be confirmed without DNA. Looked up from germline, CDR1 is MNHEY and CDR2 is SMNVEV (reference sequence). The CDR3 is made up of 15 amino acids.

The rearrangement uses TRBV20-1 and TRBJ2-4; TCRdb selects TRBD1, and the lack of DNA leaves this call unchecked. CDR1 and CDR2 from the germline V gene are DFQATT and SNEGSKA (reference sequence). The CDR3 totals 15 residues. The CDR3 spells CSQLYGTRGENIQYF.

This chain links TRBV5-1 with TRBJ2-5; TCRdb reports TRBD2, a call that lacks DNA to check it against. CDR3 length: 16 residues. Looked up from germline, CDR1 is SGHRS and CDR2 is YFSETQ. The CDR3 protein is CASSLALAGDRETQYF. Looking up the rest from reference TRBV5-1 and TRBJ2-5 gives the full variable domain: KAGVTQTPRYLIKTRGQQVTLSCSPISGHRSVSWYQQTPGQGLQFLFEYFSETQRNKGNFPGRFSGRQFSNSRSEMNVSTLELGDSALYLCASSLALAGDRETQYFGPGTRLLVL.

CDR3 sequence: CASRGALLAGNTDTQYF. The chain joins TRBV12-3 or TRBV12-4 to TRBJ2-3; lacking DNA, the TRBD2 call made by TCRdb goes unchecked. This CDR3 region has 17 residues.

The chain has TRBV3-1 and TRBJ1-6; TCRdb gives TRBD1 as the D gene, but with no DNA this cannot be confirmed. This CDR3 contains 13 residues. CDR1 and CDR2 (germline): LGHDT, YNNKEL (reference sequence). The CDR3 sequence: CASSQVQGADLHF.

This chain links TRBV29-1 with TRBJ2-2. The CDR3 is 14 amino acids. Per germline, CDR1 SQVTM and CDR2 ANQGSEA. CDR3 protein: CSVPKGTHTGELFF.

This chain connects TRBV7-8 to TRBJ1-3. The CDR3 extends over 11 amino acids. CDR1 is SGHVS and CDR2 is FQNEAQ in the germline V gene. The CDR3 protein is CASSLENTIYF.

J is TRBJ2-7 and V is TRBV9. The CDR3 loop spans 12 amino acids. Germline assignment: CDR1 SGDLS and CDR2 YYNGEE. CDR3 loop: CASSKTSYEQYF.

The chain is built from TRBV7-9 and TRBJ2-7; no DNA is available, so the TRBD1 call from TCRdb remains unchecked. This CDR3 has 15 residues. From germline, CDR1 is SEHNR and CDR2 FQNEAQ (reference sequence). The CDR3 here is CASQGYGQINYEQYF.

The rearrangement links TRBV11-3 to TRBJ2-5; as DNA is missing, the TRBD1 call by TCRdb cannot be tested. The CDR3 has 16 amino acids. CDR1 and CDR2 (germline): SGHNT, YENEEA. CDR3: CASTETGTGASETQYF.

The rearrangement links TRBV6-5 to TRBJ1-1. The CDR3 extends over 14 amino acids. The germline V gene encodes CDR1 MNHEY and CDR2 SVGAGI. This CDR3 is CASSYSRGNTEAFF.

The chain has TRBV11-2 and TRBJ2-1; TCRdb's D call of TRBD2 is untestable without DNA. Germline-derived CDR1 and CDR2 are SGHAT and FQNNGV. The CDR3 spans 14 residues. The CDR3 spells CASNPAVAGGEQFF. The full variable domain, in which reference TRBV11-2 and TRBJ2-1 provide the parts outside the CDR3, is EAGVAQSPRYKIIEKRQSVAFWCNPISGHATLYWYQQILGQGPKLLIQFQNNGVVDDSQLPKDRFSAERLKGVDSTLKIQPAKLEDSAVYLCASNPAVAGGEQFFGPGTRLTVL.

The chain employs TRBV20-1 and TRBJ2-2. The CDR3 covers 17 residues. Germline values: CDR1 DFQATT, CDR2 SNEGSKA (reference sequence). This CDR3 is CSARHPSGFANTGELFF.

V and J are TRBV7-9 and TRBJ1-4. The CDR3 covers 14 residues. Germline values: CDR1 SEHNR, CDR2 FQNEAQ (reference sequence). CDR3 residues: CASRDPRGSEKLFF.

This CDR3 is CATSDRYGYTF. This chain connects TRBV24-1 to TRBJ1-2. Germline CDR1 KGHDR, CDR2 SFDVKD. The CDR3 runs to 11 residues.

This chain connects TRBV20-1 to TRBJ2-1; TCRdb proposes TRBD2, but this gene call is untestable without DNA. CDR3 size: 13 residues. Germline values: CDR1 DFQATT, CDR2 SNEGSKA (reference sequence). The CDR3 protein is CSATEVSYNEQFF.

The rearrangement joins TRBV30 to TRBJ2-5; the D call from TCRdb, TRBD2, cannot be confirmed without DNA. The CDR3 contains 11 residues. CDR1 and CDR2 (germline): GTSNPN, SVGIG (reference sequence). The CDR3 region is CAWAQRETQYF.